This record covers a single TCR beta chain. Its antigen is undetermined. This sample stems from a study of post-analysis software for immune sequencing data. Study outcomes and limitations: TRBV5-6, TRBV5-1 and TRBV20-1 belonged to a set of about five TRBV segments that were more frequent in patients than controls.

CDR3 length: 14 amino acids. Trimming at V came to 5 bases and at J to 5 bases, leaving 7 bases not matched to a gene. CDR1 is SGHTA, CDR2 FQGNSA, per germline. Unique-molecular-identifier-tagged TCR beta cDNA libraries were used. TCRdb fed the PCR reads into MiXCR, producing one record per CDR3 protein. Here the sample spans 700,000 to 900,000 distinct CDR3 sequences, 40% to 55% being singletons. V is TRBV7-2 and J is TRBJ2-7, with 9 bases fitting TRBD2. Sequenced: blood. The sequence derives from a girl aged 10 to 17 with multiple sclerosis. CDR3 sequence (DNA): TGTGCCAGCAGCACAGCCGGGACTAGCCACGAGCAGTACTTC. The encoded protein is CASSTAGTSHEQYF.